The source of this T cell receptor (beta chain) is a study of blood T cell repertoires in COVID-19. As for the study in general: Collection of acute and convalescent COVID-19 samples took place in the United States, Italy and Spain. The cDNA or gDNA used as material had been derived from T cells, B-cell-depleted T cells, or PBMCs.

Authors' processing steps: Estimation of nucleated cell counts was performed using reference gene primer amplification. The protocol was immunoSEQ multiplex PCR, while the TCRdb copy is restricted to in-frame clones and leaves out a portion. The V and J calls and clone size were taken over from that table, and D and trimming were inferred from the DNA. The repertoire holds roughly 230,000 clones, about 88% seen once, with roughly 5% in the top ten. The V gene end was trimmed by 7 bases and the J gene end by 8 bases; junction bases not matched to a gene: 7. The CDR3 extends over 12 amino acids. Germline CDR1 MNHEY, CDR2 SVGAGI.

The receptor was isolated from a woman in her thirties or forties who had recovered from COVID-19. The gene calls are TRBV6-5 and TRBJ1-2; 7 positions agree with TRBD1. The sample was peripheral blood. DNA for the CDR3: TGTGCCAGCAAGACAGGGTTGTGGGGCTACACCTTC. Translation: CASKTGLWGYTF.